This paragraph reports one T cell receptor (beta chain). What this receptor recognizes is not known. No much larger clone exists at a distance of one base, and base qualities are not known. This record belongs to a study of a mutant IDH1 vaccine in newly diagnosed glioma (dated by TCRdb to about 2021). A note on the overall study: Across visits V03 through V10, patients got a total of eight vaccinations, given in weeks 1, 3, 5, 7, 11, 15, 19 and 23. The roughly 30 treated patients were 62.5% male and around 40% female, with a mean age of 40.4 years. Before enrollment, most patients had been given radiochemotherapy with temozolomide as standard therapy, while the rest had received either radiotherapy alone or temozolomide alone. Peripheral blood was drawn at six visits: V03 (baseline), V05, V07, V10, V12 and V13. In the chemotherapy-containing groups, vaccination started alongside temozolomide cycles, whereas in patients who had radiotherapy alone it started 4-6 weeks after radiotherapy. For exploratory analyses, 25 to 30 treated patients had longitudinal TCRB deep sequencing done wherever samples were available.

From the cysteine through the phenylalanine, the CDR3 covers 12 amino acids. Only the CDR3 DNA stays, 36 bases, in frame from base 1. Sequences MGHDK (CDR1) and SYGVNS (CDR2) are obtained from the germline V gene. V sheds 8 bases and J sheds 4 bases, leaving 12 bases between their ends. Study-wide conclusions, independent of this receptor: Pseudoprogression seemed to be unrelated to changes in the top peripheral T cell clonotypes found by TCRB sequencing. Availability determined which PBMC samples were chosen for TCRB deep sequencing. According to the authors, sample limitations meant that analyses of patient blood samples could not be reproduced. Across multiple MHC alleles, vaccine-induced immune responses were seen in more than 80% of patients.

The time point label, read with the paper, signifies: week 5, during vaccination. A 20-mer mutant IDH1 peptide at 300 micrograms in Montanide made up each vaccine dose, which was injected subcutaneously together with topical imiquimod. The donors had newly diagnosed IDH1-mutant astrocytomas of WHO grade 3 or 4 that showed loss of nuclear ATRX. The samples were drawn from NOA16, a multicentre, single-arm, open-label phase I trial in Germany that tested a mutant IDH1 peptide vaccine in humans for the first time. Genomic DNA for TCRB sequencing was extracted from EDTA blood using the DNeasy Blood and Tissue Kit. The receptor library was made with the immunoSEQ multiplex PCR assay. Rearranged TCR beta chain sequences were amplified using the hsTCRB Kit according to the manufacturer's protocol. TCRB libraries were sequenced on an Illumina MiSeq. The paper's data handling went like this. The kit vendor's proprietary platform handled demultiplexing, trimming and gene mapping. TCRdb mirrors the immuneACCESS table, restricted to in-frame sequences. Some clones are absent from its copies; in checked studies, under half trace to an unresolved V gene, and the reason for the others is unknown. D and trimming were read from the DNA, whereas the V and J calls and clone size are those reported in that table. This sample holds around 36,000 clones; approximately 91% were observed only once. About 2.4% of the sample rests with the top ten.

The source was PBMCs, collected from a glioma patient whose treatment included an IDH1 peptide vaccine. The V and J segments used are TRBV25-1 and TRBJ2-7; possibly the D gene is TRBD2, per 6 matching bases. The clonotype originates from a man aged 45 to 65 with glioma. CDR3 region: CASGGNDYEQYF. The nucleotide sequence reads TGTGCCAGCGGGGGGAACGATTACGAGCAGTACTTC.